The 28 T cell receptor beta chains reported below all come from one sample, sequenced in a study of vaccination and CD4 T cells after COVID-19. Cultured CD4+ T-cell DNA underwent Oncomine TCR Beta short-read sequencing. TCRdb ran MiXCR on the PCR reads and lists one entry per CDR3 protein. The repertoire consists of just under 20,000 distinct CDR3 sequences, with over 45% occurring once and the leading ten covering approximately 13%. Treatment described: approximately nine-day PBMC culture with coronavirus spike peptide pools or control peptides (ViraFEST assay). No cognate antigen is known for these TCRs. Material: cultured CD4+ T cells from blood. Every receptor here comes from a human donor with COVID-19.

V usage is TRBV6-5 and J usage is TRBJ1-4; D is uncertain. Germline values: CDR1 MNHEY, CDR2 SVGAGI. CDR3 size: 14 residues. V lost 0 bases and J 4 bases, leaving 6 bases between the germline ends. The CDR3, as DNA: TGTGCCAGCAGTTACTCTAGGATTAATGAAAAACTGTTTTTT. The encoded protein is CASSYSRINEKLFF.

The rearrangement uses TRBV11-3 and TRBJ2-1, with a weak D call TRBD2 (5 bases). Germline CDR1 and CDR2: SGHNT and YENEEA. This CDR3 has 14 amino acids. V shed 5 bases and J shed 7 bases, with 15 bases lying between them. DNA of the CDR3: TGTGCCAGCAGCCCTAGCCCGGCGGTAAATGAGCAGTTCTTC. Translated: CASSPSPAVNEQFF.

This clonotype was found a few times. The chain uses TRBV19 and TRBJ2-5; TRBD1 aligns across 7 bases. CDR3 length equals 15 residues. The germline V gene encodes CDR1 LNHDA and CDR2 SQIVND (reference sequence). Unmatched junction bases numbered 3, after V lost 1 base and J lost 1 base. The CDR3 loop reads CASSIGTGFQETQYF. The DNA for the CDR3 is TGTGCCAGTAGTATAGGGACAGGCTTCCAAGAGACCCAGTACTTC.

As DNA, the CDR3 is TGTGCCAGCAGCCACGGGACAGGTAACATTCAGTACTTC. Protein sequence: CASSHGTGNIQYF. V is TRBV6-2 or TRBV6-3 and J is TRBJ2-4, with 8 bases aligning to TRBD1. This CDR3 contains 13 residues. With 6 bases clipped from V and 7 bases from J, the junction kept 5 bases outside the gene matches. The V gene's germline CDR1 is MNHEY and CDR2 SVGEGT.

CDR3 DNA sequence: TGTGCCAGCAGCTCATCGGGCAGGGGAGAGACCCAGTACTTC. Protein sequence: CASSSSGRGETQYF. The gene calls are TRBV7-9 and TRBJ2-5; the D gene is possibly TRBD1 (6 bases). V was shortened by 4 bases and J by 4 bases, with 13 bases between the two germline ends. Per germline, CDR1 SEHNR and CDR2 FQNEAQ (reference sequence). The CDR3 contains 14 residues.

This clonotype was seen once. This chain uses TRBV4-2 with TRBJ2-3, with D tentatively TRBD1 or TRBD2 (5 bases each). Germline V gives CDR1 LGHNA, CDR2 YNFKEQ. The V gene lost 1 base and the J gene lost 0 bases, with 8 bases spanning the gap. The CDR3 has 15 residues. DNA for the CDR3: TGTGCCAGCAGCCAAGCGGGGCCTAGCACAGATACGCAGTATTTT. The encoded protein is CASSQAGPSTDTQYF.

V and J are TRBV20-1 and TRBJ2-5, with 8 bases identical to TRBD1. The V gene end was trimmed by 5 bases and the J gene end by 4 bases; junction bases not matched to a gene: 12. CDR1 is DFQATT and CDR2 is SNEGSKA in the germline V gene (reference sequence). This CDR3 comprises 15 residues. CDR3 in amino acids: CSAGPGTGKGETQYF. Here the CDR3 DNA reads TGCAGTGCTGGGCCCGGGACAGGAAAGGGAGAGACCCAGTACTTC.

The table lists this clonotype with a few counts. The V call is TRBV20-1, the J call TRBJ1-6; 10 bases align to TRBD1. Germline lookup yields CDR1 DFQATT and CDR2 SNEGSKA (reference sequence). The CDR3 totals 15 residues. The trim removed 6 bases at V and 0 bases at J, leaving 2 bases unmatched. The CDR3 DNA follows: TGCAGTGCGGGACAGGGGAGCTCCTATAATTCACCCCTCCACTTT. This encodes CSAGQGSSYNSPLHF.

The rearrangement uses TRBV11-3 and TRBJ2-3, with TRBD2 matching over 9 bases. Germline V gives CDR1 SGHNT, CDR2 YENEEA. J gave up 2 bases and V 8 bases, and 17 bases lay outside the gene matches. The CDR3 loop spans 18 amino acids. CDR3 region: CASPLPLAGGPVTDTQYF. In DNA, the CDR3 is TGTGCCAGCCCACTCCCACTGGCGGGGGGGCCGGTCACAGATACGCAGTATTTT.

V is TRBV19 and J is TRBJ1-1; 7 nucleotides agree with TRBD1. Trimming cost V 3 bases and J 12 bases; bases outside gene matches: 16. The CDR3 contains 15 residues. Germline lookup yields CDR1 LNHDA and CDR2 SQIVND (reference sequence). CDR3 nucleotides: TGTGCCAGTAGTATTTATTTTGGAGACAGGGTGGATTCTTTCTTT. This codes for CASSIYFGDRVDSFF.

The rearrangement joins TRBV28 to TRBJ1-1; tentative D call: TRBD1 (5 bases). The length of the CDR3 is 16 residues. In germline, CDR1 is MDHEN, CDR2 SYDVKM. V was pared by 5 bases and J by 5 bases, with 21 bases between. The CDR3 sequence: CASSATGGDSKTEAFF. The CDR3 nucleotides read TGTGCCAGCAGTGCGACCGGGGGGGATTCCAAGACTGAAGCTTTCTTT. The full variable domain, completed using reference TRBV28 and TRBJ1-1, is DVKVTQSSRYLVKRTGEKVFLECVQDMDHENMFWYRQDPGLGLRLIYFSYDVKMKEKGDIPEGYSVSREKKERFSLILESASTNQTSMYLCASSATGGDSKTEAFFGQGTRLTVV.

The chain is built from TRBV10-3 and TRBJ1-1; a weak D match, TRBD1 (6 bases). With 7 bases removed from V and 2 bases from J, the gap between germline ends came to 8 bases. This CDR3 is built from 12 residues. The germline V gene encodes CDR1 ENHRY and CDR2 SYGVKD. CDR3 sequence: CAITGDNTEAFF. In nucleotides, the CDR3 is TGTGCCATCACAGGGGATAACACTGAAGCTTTCTTT.

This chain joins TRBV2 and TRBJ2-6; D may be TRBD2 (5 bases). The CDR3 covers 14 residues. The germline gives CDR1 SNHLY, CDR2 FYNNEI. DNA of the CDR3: TGTGTCACAGCTGGGAGCTCTGGGGCCAACGTCCTGACTTTC. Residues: CVTAGSSGANVLTF.

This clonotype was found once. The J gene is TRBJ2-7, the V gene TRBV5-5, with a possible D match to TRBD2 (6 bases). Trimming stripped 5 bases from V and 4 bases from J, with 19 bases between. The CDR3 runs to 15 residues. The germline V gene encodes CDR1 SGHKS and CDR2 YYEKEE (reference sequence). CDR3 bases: TGTGCCAGCAGGTCATCCGGGACTGGGATATACGAGCAGTACTTC. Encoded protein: CASRSSGTGIYEQYF.

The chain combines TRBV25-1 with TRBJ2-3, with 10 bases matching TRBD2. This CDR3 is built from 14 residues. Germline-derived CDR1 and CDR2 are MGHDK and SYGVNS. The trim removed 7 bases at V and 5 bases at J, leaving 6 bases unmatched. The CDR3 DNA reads TGTGCCAGCACCAGCGGGGGGGCCGTAGATACGCAGTATTTT. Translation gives CASTSGGAVDTQYF. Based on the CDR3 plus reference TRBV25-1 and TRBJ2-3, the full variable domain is EADIYQTPRYLVIGTGKKITLECSQTMGHDKMYWYQQDPGMELHLIHYSYGVNSTEKGDLSSESTVSRIRTEHFPLTLESARPSHTSQYLCASTSGGAVDTQYFGPGTRLTVL.

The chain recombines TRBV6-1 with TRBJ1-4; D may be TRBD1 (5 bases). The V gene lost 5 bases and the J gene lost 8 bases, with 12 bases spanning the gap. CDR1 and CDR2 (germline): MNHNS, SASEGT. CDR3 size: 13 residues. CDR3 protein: CASSRRVREKLFF. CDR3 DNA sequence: TGTGCCAGCAGTCGCAGGGTACGGGAAAAACTGTTTTTT.

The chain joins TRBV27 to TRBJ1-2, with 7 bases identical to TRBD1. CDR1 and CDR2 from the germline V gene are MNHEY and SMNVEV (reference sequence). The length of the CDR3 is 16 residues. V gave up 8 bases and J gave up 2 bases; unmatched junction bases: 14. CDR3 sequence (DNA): TGTGCCAGCGGACTCCGGGACAGAGGAATCAACTATGGCTACACCTTC. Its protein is CASGLRDRGINYGYTF.

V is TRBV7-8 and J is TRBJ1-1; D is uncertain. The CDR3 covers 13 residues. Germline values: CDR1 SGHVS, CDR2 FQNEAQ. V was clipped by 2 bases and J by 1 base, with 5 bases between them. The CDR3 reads CASSLQENTEAFF. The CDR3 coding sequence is TGTGCCAGCAGCTTACAGGAGAACACTGAAGCTTTCTTT.

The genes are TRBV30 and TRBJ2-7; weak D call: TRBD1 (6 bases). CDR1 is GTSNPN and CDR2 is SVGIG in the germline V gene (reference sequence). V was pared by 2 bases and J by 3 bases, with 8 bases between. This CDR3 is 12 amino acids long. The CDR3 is CAWSRQVYEQYF. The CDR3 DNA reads TGTGCCTGGAGTAGACAGGTCTACGAGCAGTACTTC.

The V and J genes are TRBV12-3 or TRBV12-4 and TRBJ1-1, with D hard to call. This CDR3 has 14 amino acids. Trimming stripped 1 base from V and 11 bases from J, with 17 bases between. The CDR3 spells CASSLVDGLLGAFF. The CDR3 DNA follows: TGTGCCAGCAGTTTAGTAGACGGCCTTCTGGGTGCTTTCTTT.

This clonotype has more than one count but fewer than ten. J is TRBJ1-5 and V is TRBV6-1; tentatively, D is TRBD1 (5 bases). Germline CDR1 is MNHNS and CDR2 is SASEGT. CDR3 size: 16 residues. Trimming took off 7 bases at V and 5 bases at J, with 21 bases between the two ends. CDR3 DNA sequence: TGTGCCAGCACCAACGCCGGGACCCGGCGAGATCAGCCCCAGCATTTT. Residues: CASTNAGTRRDQPQHF.

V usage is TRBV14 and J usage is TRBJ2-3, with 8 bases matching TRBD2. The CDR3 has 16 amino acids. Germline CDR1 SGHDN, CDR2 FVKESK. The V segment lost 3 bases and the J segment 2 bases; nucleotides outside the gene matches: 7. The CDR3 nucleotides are TGTGCCAGCAGCCAGGCGGGGGGCGAATACACAGATACGCAGTATTTT. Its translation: CASSQAGGEYTDTQYF.

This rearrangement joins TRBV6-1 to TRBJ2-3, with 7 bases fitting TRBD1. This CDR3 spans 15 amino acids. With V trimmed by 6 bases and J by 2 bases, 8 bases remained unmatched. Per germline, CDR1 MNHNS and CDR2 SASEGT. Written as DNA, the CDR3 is TGTGCCAGCAGGACCGGGACAGTAGTCACAGATACGCAGTATTTT. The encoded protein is CASRTGTVVTDTQYF.

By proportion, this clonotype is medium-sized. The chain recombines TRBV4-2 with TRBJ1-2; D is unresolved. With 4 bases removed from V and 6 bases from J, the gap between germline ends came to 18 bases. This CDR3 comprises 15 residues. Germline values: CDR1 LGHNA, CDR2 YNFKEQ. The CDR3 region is CASSPQRGGVDGYTF. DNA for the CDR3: TGTGCCAGCAGCCCCCAGCGCGGCGGTGTCGATGGCTACACCTTC.

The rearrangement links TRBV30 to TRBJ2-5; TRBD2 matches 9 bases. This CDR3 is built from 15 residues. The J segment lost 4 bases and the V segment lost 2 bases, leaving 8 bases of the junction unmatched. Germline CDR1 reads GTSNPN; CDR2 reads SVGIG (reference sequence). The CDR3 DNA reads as TGTGCCTGGAGTCCCCTAGCGGGGCTAGGAGAGACCCAGTACTTC. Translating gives CAWSPLAGLGETQYF.

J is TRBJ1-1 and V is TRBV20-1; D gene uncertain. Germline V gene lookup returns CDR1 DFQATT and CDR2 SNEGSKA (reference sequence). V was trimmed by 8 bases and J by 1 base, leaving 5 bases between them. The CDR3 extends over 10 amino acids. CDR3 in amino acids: CSWTNTEAFF. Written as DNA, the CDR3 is TGCAGTTGGACGAACACTGAAGCTTTCTTT.

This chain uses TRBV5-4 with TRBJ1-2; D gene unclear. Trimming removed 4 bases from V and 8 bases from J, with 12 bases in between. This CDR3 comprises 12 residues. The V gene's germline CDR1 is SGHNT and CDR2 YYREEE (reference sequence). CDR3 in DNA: TGTGCCAGCAGCCCAGTAGGCTTGGGCTACACCTTC. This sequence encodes CASSPVGLGYTF.

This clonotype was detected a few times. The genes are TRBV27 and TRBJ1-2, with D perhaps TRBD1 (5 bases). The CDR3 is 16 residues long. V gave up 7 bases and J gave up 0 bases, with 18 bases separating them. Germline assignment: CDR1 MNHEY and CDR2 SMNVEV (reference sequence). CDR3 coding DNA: TGTGCCAGCAACCCTGGGGGGGAAATAGCTAACTATGGCTACACCTTC. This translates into CASNPGGEIANYGYTF.